One sample yielded the 32 T cell receptor beta chains listed below, sequenced in a study of OX40 agonist ivuxolimab in advanced cancers. Clones were sequenced by immunoSEQ multiplex PCR, and TCRdb holds only the in-frame ones, with some missing. The table lists 95,000 to 150,000 clones, 93% of them singletons, with more than 0.15% in the top ten. The sequencing here drew on CD4+ or CD8+ T cells sorted from blood, taken in a trial of the OX40 agonist ivuxolimab. These receptors all come from an adult with an advanced solid tumor such as melanoma, head and neck, liver or kidney cancer.

J is TRBJ2-1 and V is TRBV5-4; TRBD2 agrees at 10 bases. CDR1 and CDR2 (germline): SGHNT, YYREEE (reference sequence). Unmatched junction bases numbered 11, after V lost 6 bases and J lost 5 bases. The CDR3 covers 16 residues. CDR3: CASTEGGLAAHNEQFF. In DNA form, the CDR3 reads TGTGCCAGCACCGAGGGAGGACTAGCGGCACACAATGAGCAGTTCTTC.

V usage is TRBV19 and J usage is TRBJ2-7; D is unresolved. The CDR3 has 12 amino acids. V lost 3 bases and J lost 5, with 8 bases in between. In germline, CDR1 is LNHDA, CDR2 SQIVND (reference sequence). Here the CDR3 reads CASSMVHNEQYF. As DNA, the CDR3 is TGTGCCAGTAGTATGGTACACAACGAGCAGTACTTC. Using reference TRBV19 and TRBJ2-7 for the parts outside the CDR3, the full variable domain is DGGITQSPKYLFRKEGQNVTLSCEQNLNHDAMYWYRQDPGQGLRLIYYSQIVNDFQKGDIAEGYSVSREKKESFPLTVTSAQKNPTAFYLCASSMVHNEQYFGPGTRLTVT.

This chain uses TRBV6-1 with TRBJ1-2; D uncertain. The CDR3 length is 11 residues. The germline V gene has CDR1 MNHNS and CDR2 SASEGT. V was clipped by 7 bases and J by 4 bases, with 7 bases between them. CDR3 nucleotide sequence: TGTGCCAGCAAGGGCCTCTATGGCTACACCTTC. It is translated as CASKGLYGYTF.

The V and J genes are TRBV6-5 and TRBJ2-7, with TRBD2 matching 14 bases. CDR1 is MNHEY, CDR2 SVGAGI, per germline. This CDR3 is 14 amino acids long. Trimming took 11 bases from V and 0 from J; bases not matched to a gene: 3. The CDR3 here is CAPGLAGASYEQYF. Here the CDR3 DNA reads TGTGCCCCGGGACTAGCGGGAGCCTCCTACGAGCAGTACTTC.

This chain links TRBV5-1 with TRBJ1-4; D possibly corresponds to TRBD1 (5 bases). The V end lost 5 bases, the J end lost 6 bases, and 8 bases lay between the germline ends. CDR1 and CDR2 from the germline V gene are SGHRS and YFSETQ. The CDR3 is made up of 12 amino acids. CDR3 DNA sequence: TGCGCCAGCAGGTCGGGGGATGAAAAACTGTTTTTT. It translates to CASRSGDEKLFF.

The chain uses TRBV7-8 and TRBJ2-5; D remains ambiguous. This CDR3 region has 14 residues. V was pared by 1 base and J by 2 bases, with 8 bases between. From germline, CDR1 is SGHVS and CDR2 FQNEAQ. DNA of the CDR3: TGTGCCAGCAGCTTAGTGGAGACGCAAGAGACCCAGTACTTC. Its translation: CASSLVETQETQYF.

The chain recombines TRBV30 with TRBJ2-7; TRBD1 or TRBD2 may be the D gene (5 bases each). This CDR3 contains 14 residues. Trimming cost V 3 bases and J 0 bases, with 12 bases left between them. Germline V CDR1 and CDR2: GTSNPN, SVGIG (reference sequence). CDR3 loop: CAWSLWGSSYEQYF. In DNA, the CDR3 is TGTGCCTGGAGCCTTTGGGGGAGCTCCTACGAGCAGTACTTC.

This chain uses TRBV4-1 with TRBJ2-2; no firm D call. Trimming took off 4 bases at V and 2 bases at J, with 8 bases between the two ends. The CDR3 is 14 amino acids. Germline CDR1 and CDR2: MGHRA and YSYEKL. CDR3 bases: TGCGCCAGCAGCCCCCGCCCAAACACCGGGGAGCTGTTTTTT. The encoded protein is CASSPRPNTGELFF.

V is TRBV6-6 and J is TRBJ1-1, with a weak D call TRBD1 (6 bases). Trimming pared 7 bases from V and 5 bases from J, leaving 14 bases between. The CDR3 extends over 13 amino acids. Looked up from germline, CDR1 is MNHNY and CDR2 is SVGAGI (reference sequence). The CDR3 sequence is CASNLQGRTEAFF. As DNA, the CDR3 is TGTGCCAGCAATCTCCAGGGGAGAACTGAAGCTTTCTTT.

The chain links TRBV7-9 to TRBJ2-5; the match to TRBD2 covers 16 bases. The CDR3 is 15 residues long. Per the germline V gene, CDR1 is SEHNR and CDR2 is FQNEAQ (reference sequence). Unmatched junction bases numbered 8, after V lost 3 bases and J lost 13 bases. This chain's CDR3 is CASSLAGTSGRAWYF. In DNA form, the CDR3 reads TGTGCCAGCAGCTTGGCCGGGACTAGCGGGAGGGCCTGGTACTTC.

CDR3 nucleotides: TGTGCCAGCAGACTGGTCGGCGAAAAACTGTTTTTT. This gives the protein CASRLVGEKLFF. J is TRBJ1-4 and V is TRBV6-1; D remains ambiguous. Germline V lookup: CDR1 MNHNS, CDR2 SASEGT. Trimming pared 6 bases from V and 8 bases from J, leaving 10 bases between. The CDR3 contains 12 residues.

The rearrangement links TRBV5-4 to TRBJ2-7, with 8 bases fitting TRBD2. V was pared by 4 bases and J by 4 bases, with 7 bases of the junction left unmatched. Germline CDR1 reads SGHNT; CDR2 reads YYREEE (reference sequence). The length of the CDR3 is 14 residues. CDR3 DNA sequence: TGTGCCAGCAGCCCCAGCGGGAGAAGGTACGAGCAGTACTTC. This codes for CASSPSGRRYEQYF.

The chain recombines TRBV25-1 with TRBJ2-6; 7 nucleotides agree with TRBD1. The V gene's germline CDR1 is MGHDK and CDR2 SYGVNS. This CDR3 has 17 amino acids. The ends lost 2 bases at V and 4 bases at J; junction bases unmatched: 8. The CDR3 DNA is TGTGCCAGCAGTGAAGATACAGGGGTCTCAGGGGCCAACGTCCTGACTTTC. This gives the protein CASSEDTGVSGANVLTF.

The rearrangement uses TRBV2 and TRBJ2-7; no definite D call. In germline, CDR1 is SNHLY, CDR2 FYNNEI. The CDR3 has 13 amino acids. Trimming pared 4 bases from V and 0 bases from J, leaving 7 bases between. CDR3 in DNA: TGTGCCAGCAGTGTAGGAAGCTCCTACGAGCAGTACTTC. As protein: CASSVGSSYEQYF.

The chain joins TRBV7-8 to TRBJ1-3; D is undetermined. The germline V and J ends were trimmed by 5 bases and 4 bases, with 15 bases remaining between them. This CDR3 is 15 amino acids long. The germline V gene encodes CDR1 SGHVS and CDR2 FQNEAQ. The chain's CDR3 is CASSPGAGVGNTIYF. CDR3 DNA sequence: TGTGCCAGCAGCCCCGGCGCCGGGGTGGGAAACACCATATATTTT.

The genes are TRBV2 and TRBJ1-5; possible D gene TRBD1, 6 bases. Germline assignment: CDR1 SNHLY and CDR2 FYNNEI. V lost 6 bases and J 0 bases, leaving 12 bases between the germline ends. The CDR3 totals 15 residues. CDR3 region: CASRDDRNSNQPQHF. In DNA, the CDR3 is TGTGCCAGCAGGGACGACAGGAATAGCAATCAGCCCCAGCATTTT.

The CDR3 DNA reads as TGTGCCAGCAGTTACCGGGGACAGTACAATGAGCAGTTCTTC. Residues: CASSYRGQYNEQFF. J is TRBJ2-1 and V is TRBV6-6, with 7 bases that match TRBD1. Germline V gives CDR1 MNHNY, CDR2 SVGAGI (reference sequence). Trimming removed 2 bases from V and 4 bases from J; junction bases left unmatched: 2. This CDR3 has 14 amino acids.

This clone showed up just once. This rearrangement joins TRBV5-1 to TRBJ1-3, with D uncertain. Germline V CDR1 and CDR2: SGHRS, YFSETQ. Trimming removed 0 bases from V and 2 bases from J, with 9 bases in between. The CDR3 is 15 amino acids. The CDR3 protein is CASSLGASTGNTIYF. CDR3 nucleotides: TGCGCCAGCAGCTTGGGGGCCAGTACTGGAAACACCATATATTTT.

The chain couples TRBV6-1 to TRBJ1-4, with no clear D. The ends were cut back, 1 base at V and 5 bases at J, with 8 bases in the middle. The CDR3 loop spans 14 amino acids. The germline V gene encodes CDR1 MNHNS and CDR2 SASEGT. CDR3 bases: TGTGCCAGCAGTGAAGGGTTTCGAAATGAAAAACTGTTTTTT. It specifies CASSEGFRNEKLFF.

The chain couples TRBV7-2 to TRBJ2-5, with D maybe TRBD2 (5 bases). Germline assignment: CDR1 SGHTA and CDR2 FQGNSA. CDR3 size: 14 residues. Trimming stripped 2 bases from V and 5 bases from J, with 12 bases between. CDR3 protein: CASSLFYRGETQYF. Written as DNA, the CDR3 is TGTGCCAGCAGCTTATTTTATAGAGGGGAGACCCAGTACTTC.

This chain connects TRBV28 to TRBJ1-1; 8 bases fit TRBD1. The CDR3 length is 12 residues. V dropped 5 bases and J dropped 10; count of bases not matched to a gene: 6. Germline V CDR1 and CDR2: MDHEN, SYDVKM. The CDR3 sequence is CASSAQGVAAFF. In nucleotides, the CDR3 is TGTGCCAGCAGTGCACAGGGGGTGGCAGCTTTCTTT.

This chain connects TRBV4-3 to TRBJ2-1, with 7 positions matching TRBD2. CDR3 length: 12 amino acids. Germline CDR1 and CDR2: LGHNA and YSLEER. The V gene end was trimmed by 4 bases and the J gene end by 7 bases; junction bases not matched to a gene: 1. The CDR3 loop reads CASSRGGNEQFF. The CDR3 bases are TGCGCCAGCAGCCGCGGGGGTAATGAGCAGTTCTTC.

The chain employs TRBV28 and TRBJ1-4; no clear D. The V end lost 5 bases, the J end lost 8 bases, and 9 bases lay between the germline ends. Germline assignment: CDR1 MDHEN and CDR2 SYDVKM. CDR3 length: 12 residues. The CDR3 here is CASSEEGEKLFF. The CDR3 DNA sequence: TGTGCCAGCAGTGAAGAAGGGGAAAAACTGTTTTTT.

For this clone: At one boundary the junction diverges from the germline segment, which might be a read error. The chain carries TRBV7-9 and TRBJ2-7; TRBD1 matches 9 bases. CDR1 is SEHNR and CDR2 is FQNEAQ in the germline V gene (reference sequence). This CDR3 spans 12 amino acids. The CDR3 DNA sequence: TGTGCCAGCAGCTTAGAAGGGACAGGGCGCAGCTTC. Its protein product is CASSLEGTGRSF.

The J gene is TRBJ1-4, the V gene TRBV18, with unresolved D. Germline V gene data show CDR1 as KGHSH and CDR2 as LQKENI. The CDR3 contains 14 residues. The V gene lost 5 bases and the J gene lost 0 bases, with 7 bases spanning the gap. In DNA form, the CDR3 reads TGTGCCAGCTCAGACGGATCAACTAATGAAAAACTGTTTTTT. Translating it yields CASSDGSTNEKLFF.

The rearrangement links TRBV9 to TRBJ2-3; 7 bases agree with TRBD2. With 0 bases clipped from V and 4 bases from J, the junction kept 8 bases outside the gene matches. CDR3 size: 16 residues. The V gene's germline CDR1 is SGDLS and CDR2 YYNGEE. The CDR3 DNA reads as TGTGCCAGCAGCGTAGGGGCGGGAGAGGGCGCAGATACGCAGTATTTT. Encoded protein: CASSVGAGEGADTQYF.

This clone was counted a few times. The rearrangement uses TRBV30 and TRBJ1-5; D is possibly TRBD1 (6 bases). The ends were cut back, 0 bases at V and 4 bases at J, with 13 bases in the middle. Germline V gene sequence: CDR1 GTSNPN, CDR2 SVGIG (reference sequence). The CDR3 totals 15 residues. The CDR3 here is CAWSVRTGSNQPQHF. Written as DNA, the CDR3 is TGTGCCTGGAGTGTACGAACAGGGTCAAATCAGCCCCAGCATTTT.

The chain recombines TRBV19 with TRBJ2-2; possibly TRBD2 for D (6 bases). The germline CDR1 and CDR2 sequences are LNHDA and SQIVND (reference sequence). The CDR3 is 14 residues long. Trimming shortened V by 3 bases and J by 5 bases, and 10 bases separated the two germline ends. Written as DNA, the CDR3 is TGTGCCAGTAGTATCCGAGGAGGGACCGGGGAGCTGTTTTTT. The encoded protein is CASSIRGGTGELFF.

The rearrangement links TRBV28 to TRBJ1-2; D unclear. The CDR3 totals 12 residues. Trimming removed 5 bases at V and 4 bases at J, with 8 bases between. Germline V gene sequence: CDR1 MDHEN, CDR2 SYDVKM. The CDR3 is CASSRRLYGYTF. The CDR3, as DNA: TGTGCCAGCAGTCGCAGGCTCTATGGCTACACCTTC.

The chain is built from TRBV7-9 and TRBJ2-3, with D uncertain. The germline V gene has CDR1 SEHNR and CDR2 FQNEAQ (reference sequence). This CDR3 region has 14 residues. V was clipped by 1 base and J by 6 bases, with 11 bases between them. CDR3 in DNA: TGTGCCAGCAGCTTAGGGAATCGATGGGATACGCAGTATTTT. It yields the protein CASSLGNRWDTQYF. The variable domain in full, with the rest retrieved from reference TRBV7-9 and TRBJ2-3, is DTGVSQNPRHKITKRGQNVTFRCDPISEHNRLYWYRQTLGQGPEFLTYFQNEAQLEKSRLLSDRFSAERPKGSFSTLEIQRTEQGDSAMYLCASSLGNRWDTQYFGPGTRLTVL.

This clone was seen once. This chain joins TRBV15 and TRBJ1-3, with D perhaps matching TRBD1 (5 bases). The V end lost 2 bases, the J end lost 0 bases, and 8 bases lay between the germline ends. The V gene's germline CDR1 is LNHNV and CDR2 YYDKDF (reference sequence). This CDR3 region has 15 residues. The CDR3 here is CATSRIQGSGNTIYF. CDR3 nucleotide sequence: TGTGCCACCAGCAGAATCCAGGGCTCTGGAAACACCATATATTTT. Looking up the rest from reference TRBV15 and TRBJ1-3 gives the full variable domain: DAMVIQNPRYQVTQFGKPVTLSCSQTLNHNVMYWYQQKSSQAPKLLFHYYDKDFNNEADTPDNFQSRRPNTSFCFLDIRSPGLGDTAMYLCATSRIQGSGNTIYFGEGSWLTVV.

V is TRBV15 and J is TRBJ2-1; 10 bases align to TRBD1. V shed 1 base, J shed 10 bases, and the junction held 10 bases outside the gene matches. CDR1 and CDR2 (germline): LNHNV, YYDKDF (reference sequence). The CDR3 loop spans 16 amino acids. CDR3 sequence: CATSRVRQGARGEQFF. As DNA, the CDR3 is TGTGCCACCAGCAGAGTACGACAGGGGGCGCGGGGAGAGCAGTTCTTC.